The 21 T cell receptor beta chains presented below share a single source sample, sequenced in a study of cytomegalovirus exposure and HLA in healthy donors. 13 Jbeta primers and 60 Vbeta primers were used for the PCR. Using immunoSEQ multiplex PCR, the repertoire was profiled, and TCRdb retains in-frame clones only, with some absent. The sample records over 130,000 clones, around 90% being singletons. The source material was PBMCs. The source is a woman aged 40 to 55 in good health and CMV-seronegative.

A single count supports this clone. V usage is TRBV28 and J usage is TRBJ1-4; 10 bases align to TRBD1. V shed 8 bases and J 8 bases; nucleotides not matched to a gene: 11. Looked up from germline, CDR1 is MDHEN and CDR2 is SYDVKM. The CDR3 length is 15 residues. CDR3 loop: CASGPWGQGKEKLFF. In DNA, the CDR3 is TGTGCCAGCGGACCTTGGGGACAGGGGAAAGAAAAACTGTTTTTT. Full variable domain (outside the CDR3, taken from reference TRBV28 and TRBJ1-4): DVKVTQSSRYLVKRTGEKVFLECVQDMDHENMFWYRQDPGLGLRLIYFSYDVKMKEKGDIPEGYSVSREKKERFSLILESASTNQTSMYLCASGPWGQGKEKLFFGSGTQLSVL.

The chain has TRBV6-1 and TRBJ2-7; 10 bases fit TRBD1. CDR1 is MNHNS and CDR2 is SASEGT in the germline V gene. V was pared by 7 bases and J by 3 bases, with 6 bases of the junction left unmatched. The CDR3 sequence is 14 residues long. In DNA, the CDR3 is TGTGCCAGCAAACCGGGACAGGGGTACTACGAGCAGTACTTC. Residues: CASKPGQGYYEQYF.

V usage is TRBV6-5 and J usage is TRBJ2-3; TRBD2 is a possible D gene (5 bases). Deletions cut 0 bases from V and 4 bases from J, with 14 bases between. CDR3 length: 16 amino acids. Germline CDR1 and CDR2: MNHEY and SVGAGI. CDR3 amino acids: CASSYSSLASSDTQYF. The CDR3 DNA reads as TGTGCCAGCAGTTACTCTAGTCTAGCCAGTTCAGATACGCAGTATTTT.

CDR3 region: CASSPSTSLKYF. As DNA, the CDR3 is TGTGCCAGCAGCCCATCGACTAGCCTAAAATACTTC. This chain joins TRBV7-2 and TRBJ2-5, with 7 bases fitting TRBD2. With V trimmed by 5 bases and J by 14 bases, 11 bases remained unmatched. The V gene's germline CDR1 is SGHTA and CDR2 FQGNSA. The CDR3 extends over 12 amino acids.

This clone was observed a handful of times. The chain has TRBV6-1 and TRBJ1-5, with a possible D match to TRBD1 (5 bases). In germline, CDR1 is MNHNS, CDR2 SASEGT. With 8 bases removed from V and 0 bases from J, the gap between germline ends came to 14 bases. The CDR3 is 15 amino acids. This CDR3 reads CASGAQQDSNQPQHF. The DNA for the CDR3 is TGTGCCAGCGGCGCACAACAGGATAGCAATCAGCCCCAGCATTTT.

The genes are TRBV27 and TRBJ2-1; the match to TRBD2 covers 11 bases. Germline values: CDR1 MNHEY, CDR2 SMNVEV (reference sequence). The CDR3 extends over 15 amino acids. V lost 6 bases, J lost 13 bases, and 14 bases stayed unmatched. The CDR3 sequence is CASSPGTSGPGNQFF. The CDR3 coding sequence is TGTGCCAGCAGCCCCGGGACTAGCGGCCCGGGGAACCAGTTCTTC.

This sequence joins TRBV5-4 and TRBJ2-7; 7 bases are shared with TRBD1. The J segment lost 3 bases and the V segment lost 4 bases, leaving 13 bases of the junction unmatched. CDR1 is SGHNT and CDR2 is YYREEE in the germline V gene (reference sequence). The CDR3 is 16 amino acids. The CDR3 region is CASSRRLGTARYEQYF. Written as DNA, the CDR3 is TGTGCCAGCAGCAGACGTTTGGGGACAGCCCGCTACGAGCAGTACTTC.

The chain combines TRBV23-1 with TRBJ2-5; D is possibly TRBD2 (6 bases). The DNA end favors TRBJ2-7, so the J call may be wrong. TRBV23-1 is an ORF for which the function is uncertain. CDR3 size: 15 residues. The CDR3 region has the DNA TGCGCCAGCAGTCAATCCTCCGCCGGGGGTCGCGAGCAGTACTTC. This gives the protein CASSQSSAGGREQYF.

The chain joins TRBV5-1 to TRBJ2-5; 9 bases match TRBD1. This CDR3 spans 16 amino acids. From germline, CDR1 is SGHRS and CDR2 YFSETQ. The junction had 6 bases not matched to a gene; V was cut back by 0 bases and J by 3 bases. CDR3 loop: CASSLGGTGTEETQYF. CDR3 nucleotide sequence: TGCGCCAGCAGCTTGGGGGGGACAGGGACGGAAGAGACCCAGTACTTC.

The J gene is TRBJ2-5, the V gene TRBV16; D possibly corresponds to TRBD1 (5 bases). V shed 3 bases and J shed 6 bases, with 14 bases lying between them. This CDR3 spans 14 amino acids. Per germline, CDR1 KGHSY and CDR2 FQNENV. The DNA for the CDR3 is TGTGCCAGCAGCCAGCGAGGCAGGGAAAAGACCCAGTACTTC. Translating it yields CASSQRGREKTQYF. The full variable domain, completed using reference TRBV16 and TRBJ2-5, is GEEVAQTPKHLVRGEGQKAKLYCAPIKGHSYVFWYQQVLKNEFKFLISFQNENVFDETGMPKERFSAKCLPNSPCSLEIQATKLEDSAVYFCASSQRGREKTQYFGPGTRLLVL.

With respect to this clone: The germline gene is not matched at one end of the junction; a read error may be the cause. The chain joins TRBV7-7 to TRBJ2-5; 7 bases agree with TRBD1. This CDR3 contains 15 residues. From germline, CDR1 is SSHAT and CDR2 FNYEAQ (reference sequence). The CDR3 spells CASSLLGTDQETQYF. The DNA for the CDR3 is TGTGCTAGCAGCTTACTGGGGACAGATCAAGAGACCCAGTACTTC.

This rearrangement joins TRBV10-1 to TRBJ1-4; 7 bases are shared with TRBD1. Trimming removed 5 bases from V and 0 bases from J; junction bases left unmatched: 0. Germline V gene sequence: CDR1 WNHNN, CDR2 SYGVQD (reference sequence). There are 14 residues in the CDR3. The CDR3 sequence: CASSTGATNEKLFF. The CDR3 DNA reads TGCGCCAGCAGTACAGGGGCAACTAATGAAAAACTGTTTTTT.

The rearrangement links TRBV28 to TRBJ2-2, with D perhaps matching TRBD2 (7 bases). V was shortened by 7 bases and J by 7 bases, with 22 bases between the two germline ends. CDR1 MDHEN and CDR2 SYDVKM come from the germline V gene. The CDR3 covers 16 residues. This CDR3 reads CASTLGGREFGGELFF. Written as DNA, the CDR3 is TGTGCCAGCACCTTGGGGGGGCGGGAGTTCGGCGGGGAGCTGTTTTTT.

The chain joins TRBV5-1 to TRBJ2-5, with 10 bases lining up with TRBD1. V shed 4 bases and J 7 bases; nucleotides not matched to a gene: 13. CDR3 length equals 16 residues. The V gene's germline CDR1 is SGHRS and CDR2 YFSETQ. The CDR3 DNA is TGCGCCAGCAGCCCCGGACAGGGGGGATTTGGGTGGACCCAGTACTTC. Protein product: CASSPGQGGFGWTQYF.

The chain recombines TRBV9 with TRBJ2-1; 10 bases line up with TRBD2. Germline V CDR1 and CDR2: SGDLS, YYNGEE. The J segment lost 7 bases and the V segment lost 3 bases, leaving 10 bases of the junction unmatched. The CDR3 contains 16 residues. CDR3 sequence reads: CASSAVTSGAANEQFF. The CDR3 DNA sequence: TGTGCCAGCAGCGCCGTAACTAGCGGGGCCGCGAATGAGCAGTTCTTC.

The V and J genes are TRBV13 and TRBJ1-5; weak D call: TRBD1 (5 bases). CDR3 length equals 14 residues. V was clipped by 0 bases and J by 4 bases, with 7 bases between them. From germline, CDR1 is PRHDT and CDR2 FYEKMQ (reference sequence). The CDR3 loop is CASSLGGGNQPQHF. Here the CDR3 DNA reads TGTGCCAGCAGCTTAGGGGGGGGAAATCAGCCCCAGCATTTT.

The rearrangement joins TRBV6-5 to TRBJ1-5; D remains unclear. The CDR3 length is 15 residues. Germline loops: CDR1 MNHEY, CDR2 SVGAGI. Trimming took 4 bases from V and 0 from J, leaving 10 bases between them. The CDR3 DNA follows: TGTGCCAGCAGTTGGAGTGCTAATAGCAATCAGCCCCAGCATTTT. Its translation: CASSWSANSNQPQHF.

This rearrangement joins TRBV11-2 to TRBJ1-1; 7 nucleotides agree with TRBD1. The V gene end was trimmed by 1 base and the J gene end by 10 bases; junction bases not matched to a gene: 3. The CDR3 sequence is 12 residues long. CDR1 and CDR2 from the germline V gene are SGHAT and FQNNGV. Here the CDR3 DNA reads TGTGCCAGCAGCTTAGGACAGGGTCCAGCTTTCTTT. Encoded protein: CASSLGQGPAFF. The full variable domain, its missing parts supplied by reference TRBV11-2 and TRBJ1-1, is EAGVAQSPRYKIIEKRQSVAFWCNPISGHATLYWYQQILGQGPKLLIQFQNNGVVDDSQLPKDRFSAERLKGVDSTLKIQPAKLEDSAVYLCASSLGQGPAFFGQGTRLTVV.

This chain links TRBV11-2 with TRBJ2-1; D perhaps matches TRBD1 (6 bases). From germline, CDR1 is SGHAT and CDR2 FQNNGV. The CDR3 runs 14 residues. V lost 2 bases to trimming and J lost 6 bases, with 11 bases between them. The CDR3 DNA reads TGTGCCAGCAGCTTATGGACAGTGAGCAATGAGCAGTTCTTC. It translates to CASSLWTVSNEQFF.

The chain uses TRBV7-8 and TRBJ2-5; maybe TRBD1 (6 bases). Germline V gene data show CDR1 as SGHVS and CDR2 as FQNEAQ. The CDR3 runs 15 residues. The germline V and J ends were trimmed by 5 bases and 5 bases, with 18 bases remaining between them. The DNA for the CDR3 is TGTGCCAGCAGCGTTACACAGGGTACTGGGGAGACCCAGTACTTC. Translated, it gives CASSVTQGTGETQYF.

The chain joins TRBV28 to TRBJ2-7; D may be TRBD1 (5 bases). Per the germline V gene, CDR1 is MDHEN and CDR2 is SYDVKM. This CDR3 spans 12 amino acids. The V and J ends lost 6 bases and 3 bases respectively, with 9 bases between them. The CDR3 nucleotides are TGTGCCAGCAGGGGGCCGTTCTACGAGCAGTACTTC. It translates to CASRGPFYEQYF.